This TCR beta chain was profiled in a study of vaccination and CD4 T cells after COVID-19. MiXCR was run by TCRdb on the PCR reads, yielding one entry per CDR3 protein. The top ten hold approximately 6.3% of the sample, which has some 40,000 distinct CDR3 sequences, 36% seen once. As to time point: late sampling 161 to 241 days after vaccination in a few convalescent patients. This sequence was found in a human donor who had recovered from COVID-19. The sequenced sample was CD4+ T cells from blood, obtained about 7 months after SARS-CoV-2 vaccination.

This CDR3 is CASSQDRVPETQYF. The CDR3 DNA follows: TGCGCCAGCAGCCAAGATCGAGTCCCAGAGACCCAGTACTTC. This sequence joins TRBV4-3 and TRBJ2-5, with unresolved D. The CDR3 is 14 amino acids. Germline assignment: CDR1 LGHNA and CDR2 YSLEER. Trimming pared 0 bases from V and 4 bases from J, leaving 9 bases between.